This T cell receptor (beta chain) was identified in a study of blood T cells in healthy people across ages. This clonotype was observed many times. Germline assignment: CDR1 DFQATT and CDR2 SNEGSKA (reference sequence). V was pared by 6 bases and J by 2 bases, with 2 bases of the junction left unmatched. The CDR3 length is 13 residues. It was with a sample-barcoded 5' primer and a J-beta primer mix that a second PCR of about 6 to 12 cycles was run. Via MiXCR, TCRdb re-called the 5' RACE reads, giving one row per CDR3 protein. The sample lists fewer than 1 million distinct CDR3 sequences, about 42% seen once, with roughly 18% in the top ten.

The TCR sequence derives from a man between 60 and 70 years old in good health. The V gene is TRBV20-1, the J gene TRBJ2-7; 12 positions match TRBD2. What was sequenced was blood. CDR3 region: CSASSGGAYEQYF. The CDR3 nucleotides are TGCAGTGCCTCTAGCGGGGGGGCCTACGAGCAGTACTTC.